The source of this T cell receptor beta chain is a study of cytomegalovirus exposure and HLA in healthy donors. PCR involved 60 Vbeta and 13 Jbeta primers. Here immunoSEQ multiplex PCR was the method, and the copy in TCRdb shows in-frame clones only, minus some. This repertoire shows just over 200,000 clones, around 86% found once; its top ten account for less than 3.5%. This sequence originates from a woman aged 40-49 years in good health and CMV-seronegative. Sequenced input: PBMCs.

As DNA, the CDR3 is TGTGCCAGCAGCTTAGGCGAAGGGGGCAGTTCACCCCTCCACTTT. Its translation: CASSLGEGGSSPLHF. The rearrangement links TRBV7-9 to TRBJ1-6; 7 bases match TRBD1. This CDR3 has 15 residues. The J segment lost 9 bases and the V segment lost 1 base, leaving 6 bases of the junction unmatched. CDR1 is SEHNR and CDR2 is FQNEAQ in the germline V gene (reference sequence).